These 16 T cell receptor beta chains were all obtained from the same sample, sequenced in a study of glioma-infiltrating T cells. TCR alpha and beta CDR3 regions were amplified from RNA using iRepertoire nested multiplex PCR. TCRdb analysed the multiplex PCR reads with MiXCR anew, one entry per CDR3 protein. The table records around 130,000 distinct CDR3 sequences, about 22% of them present only once. The source material was glioma tissue, nonneoplastic brain tissue, or PBMCs (not recorded which). These receptors were collected from a human donor with low-grade glioma or glioblastoma, undergoing nonglioma brain surgery, or in good health (not recorded which).

This clonotype was observed many times. The chain has TRBV20-1 and TRBJ1-5; D gene unclear. CDR1 is DFQATT and CDR2 is SNEGSKA in the germline V gene (reference sequence). The CDR3 runs 13 residues. Trimming took off 4 bases at V and 0 bases at J, with 7 bases between the two ends. The CDR3 DNA sequence: TGCAGTGCTACAGTTTATAGCAATCAGCCCCAGCATTTT. Amino acids: CSATVYSNQPQHF.

This clonotype was picked up a small number of times. This chain links TRBV3-1 with TRBJ2-5; no clear D gene. The CDR3 is 12 amino acids. Germline V gene sequence: CDR1 LGHDT, CDR2 YNNKEL (reference sequence). The V end lost 6 bases, the J end lost 7 bases, and 12 bases lay between the germline ends. CDR3 in DNA: TGTGCCAGCAGACAAAACCCCCGGACCCAGTACTTC. This sequence encodes CASRQNPRTQYF.

The chain is built from TRBV18 and TRBJ1-1; D is uncertain. The germline V gene has CDR1 KGHSH and CDR2 LQKENI. This CDR3 has 13 residues. Trimming pared 3 bases from V and 3 bases from J, leaving 8 bases between. In DNA, the CDR3 is TGTGCCAGCTCACCTGGAAGGGACACTGAAGCTTTCTTT. It yields the protein CASSPGRDTEAFF. The full variable domain, completed using reference TRBV18 and TRBJ1-1, is NAGVMQNPRHLVRRRGQEARLRCSPMKGHSHVYWYRQLPEEGLKFMVYLQKENIIDESGMPKERFSAEFPKEGPSILRIQQVVRGDSAAYFCASSPGRDTEAFFGQGTRLTVV.

The sample holds many counts of this clonotype. This chain links TRBV6-6 with TRBJ2-1, with unresolved D. Germline CDR1 and CDR2: MNHNY and SVGAGI (reference sequence). V lost 2 bases, J lost 3 bases, and 17 bases lay in between. This CDR3 contains 17 residues. This chain's CDR3 is CASSYQRSARLYNEQFF. The CDR3 DNA reads TGTGCCAGCAGTTACCAACGGTCCGCCCGACTCTACAATGAGCAGTTCTTC.

DNA for the CDR3: TGTGCCAGCAGCTTTCCGGGACAGTCCTCCGAAGCTTTCTTT. It codes for CASSFPGQSSEAFF. The chain employs TRBV28 and TRBJ1-1; the match to TRBD1 covers 7 bases. V was pared by 6 bases and J by 8 bases, with 12 bases of the junction left unmatched. Germline CDR1 is MDHEN and CDR2 is SYDVKM. This CDR3 has 14 amino acids.

This clonotype was counted only a few times. The chain recombines TRBV28 with TRBJ2-1; D might be TRBD2 (6 bases). Germline CDR1 is MDHEN and CDR2 is SYDVKM. The CDR3 runs 16 residues. V lost 6 bases and J 0 bases, leaving 15 bases between the germline ends. The CDR3 DNA is TGTGCCAGCAGCGCCCCGCGGGGCCCCTCCTACAATGAGCAGTTCTTC. Residues: CASSAPRGPSYNEQFF.

The gene calls are TRBV2 and TRBJ1-6; 7 nucleotides align to TRBD1. The CDR3 loop spans 16 amino acids. V lost 5 bases to trimming and J lost 6 bases; unmatched junction nucleotides: 10. CDR1 and CDR2 from the germline V gene are SNHLY and FYNNEI. The CDR3 loop is CASSYSGTVPNSPLHF. The CDR3 DNA reads TGTGCCAGCAGTTATTCTGGGACAGTTCCTAATTCACCCCTCCACTTT.

Only a few counts were recorded for this clonotype. V usage is TRBV19 and J usage is TRBJ1-5; D remains unclear. V dropped 6 bases and J dropped 5 bases, with 14 bases sitting between them. Germline-derived CDR1 and CDR2 are LNHDA and SQIVND (reference sequence). The CDR3 extends over 14 amino acids. CDR3: CASSLTEPYQPQHF. The CDR3 DNA follows: TGTGCCAGTAGCCTCACAGAGCCCTATCAGCCCCAGCATTTT. The variable domain in full, completed from reference TRBV19 and TRBJ1-5, reads DGGITQSPKYLFRKEGQNVTLSCEQNLNHDAMYWYRQDPGQGLRLIYYSQIVNDFQKGDIAEGYSVSREKKESFPLTVTSAQKNPTAFYLCASSLTEPYQPQHFGDGTRLSIL.

The chain links TRBV2 to TRBJ1-1; D is uncertain. This CDR3 has 14 amino acids. Deletions cut 5 bases from V and 5 bases from J, with 15 bases between. Per the germline V gene, CDR1 is SNHLY and CDR2 is FYNNEI. CDR3 nucleotide sequence: TGTGCCAGCAGTAAGATAGGCAGAACAACTGAAGCTTTCTTT. Protein product: CASSKIGRTTEAFF.

A remark on this clonotype: An end of the junction does not agree with germline; a read error may underlie this. The rearrangement links TRBV6-2 or TRBV6-3 to TRBJ1-1, with 8 nucleotides matching TRBD1. CDR1 MNHEY and CDR2 SVGEGT come from the germline V gene. This CDR3 comprises 15 residues. In DNA, the CDR3 is TGTGCTGGCCGGACAGGGCGGATTTGGAACACTGAAGCTTCCTTT. Protein sequence: CAGRTGRIWNTEASF.

The chain has TRBV4-1 and TRBJ1-2; D may be TRBD1 (6 bases). The V end was cut by 4 bases, the J end by 3 bases, with 18 bases between. CDR3 length equals 16 residues. Germline lookup yields CDR1 MGHRA and CDR2 YSYEKL. CDR3 in amino acids: CASSPYPSGADYGYTF. The CDR3 DNA follows: TGCGCCAGCAGCCCCTACCCCTCGGGGGCGGACTATGGCTACACCTTC.

On this clonotype: One junction end does not reproduce the germline sequence, and a read error may be involved. The chain joins TRBV6-5 to TRBJ1-1; D is unresolved. CDR1 and CDR2 (germline): MNHEY, SVGAGI. The CDR3 has 14 amino acids. In DNA form, the CDR3 reads TGTGCCATCAGTGATCCGGGCCTCAAGACTGAAGCTTTCTTT. As protein: CAISDPGLKTEAFF.

The chain combines TRBV6-1 with TRBJ2-3; D is perhaps TRBD1 (7 bases). Trimming shortened V by 6 bases and J by 4 bases, and 17 bases separated the two germline ends. This CDR3 spans 15 amino acids. Per germline, CDR1 MNHNS and CDR2 SASEGT. This CDR3 reads CASSARGRMADTQYF. In DNA, the CDR3 is TGTGCCAGCAGCGCCAGGGGGAGGATGGCAGATACGCAGTATTTT.

This chain links TRBV6-1 with TRBJ1-1; D uncertain. The CDR3 is 10 amino acids. Per the germline V gene, CDR1 is MNHNS and CDR2 is SASEGT. Trimming took off 9 bases at V and 11 bases at J, with 13 bases between the two ends. The CDR3: CASLPLEAFF. The CDR3, as DNA: TGTGCCAGTCTTCCCCTTGAGGCTTTCTTT.

This clonotype showed up many times. V usage is TRBV6-1 and J usage is TRBJ2-5, with 13 bases that match TRBD2. The CDR3 is 17 amino acids. V lost 7 bases, J lost 1 base, and 9 bases stayed unmatched. The germline gives CDR1 MNHNS, CDR2 SASEGT. This CDR3 reads CASTRLAGGSGQETQYF. The CDR3 DNA is TGTGCCAGCACTCGACTAGCGGGGGGTTCAGGCCAAGAGACCCAGTACTTC.

This chain connects TRBV12-3 or TRBV12-4 to TRBJ1-1, with TRBD1 as a possible D gene (5 bases). V lost 6 bases, J lost 2 bases, and 16 bases lay in between. CDR3 length: 15 amino acids. CDR3 in amino acids: CASRHRGTRNTEAFF. CDR3 in DNA: TGTGCCAGCAGACATCGAGGGACGAGAAACACTGAAGCTTTCTTT.